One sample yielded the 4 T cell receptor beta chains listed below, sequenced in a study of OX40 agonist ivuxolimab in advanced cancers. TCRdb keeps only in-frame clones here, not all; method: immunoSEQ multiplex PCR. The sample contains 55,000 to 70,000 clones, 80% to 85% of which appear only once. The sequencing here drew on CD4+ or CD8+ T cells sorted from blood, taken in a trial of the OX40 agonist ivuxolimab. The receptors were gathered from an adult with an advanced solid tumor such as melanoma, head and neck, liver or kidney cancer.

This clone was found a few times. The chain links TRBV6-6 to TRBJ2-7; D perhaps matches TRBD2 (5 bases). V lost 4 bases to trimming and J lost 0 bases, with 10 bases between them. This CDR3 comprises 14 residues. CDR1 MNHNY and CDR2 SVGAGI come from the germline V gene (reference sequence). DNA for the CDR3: TGTGCCAGCAGTTCGGACTTGTTCTCCTACGAGCAGTACTTC. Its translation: CASSSDLFSYEQYF.

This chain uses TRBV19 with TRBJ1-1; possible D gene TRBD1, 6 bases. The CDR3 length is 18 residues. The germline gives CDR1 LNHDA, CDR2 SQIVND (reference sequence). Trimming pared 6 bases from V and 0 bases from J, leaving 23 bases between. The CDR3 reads CASSQLAGGARMNTEAFF. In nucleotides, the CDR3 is TGTGCCAGTAGCCAATTGGCGGGGGGCGCGAGGATGAACACTGAAGCTTTCTTT. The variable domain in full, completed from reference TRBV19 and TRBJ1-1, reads DGGITQSPKYLFRKEGQNVTLSCEQNLNHDAMYWYRQDPGQGLRLIYYSQIVNDFQKGDIAEGYSVSREKKESFPLTVTSAQKNPTAFYLCASSQLAGGARMNTEAFFGQGTRLTVV.

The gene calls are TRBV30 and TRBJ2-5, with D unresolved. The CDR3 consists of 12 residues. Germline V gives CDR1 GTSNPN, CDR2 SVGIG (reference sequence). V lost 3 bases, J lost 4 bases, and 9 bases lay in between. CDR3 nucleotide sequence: TGTGCCTGGAGGGGTTTCGGAGAGACCCAGTACTTC. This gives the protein CAWRGFGETQYF.

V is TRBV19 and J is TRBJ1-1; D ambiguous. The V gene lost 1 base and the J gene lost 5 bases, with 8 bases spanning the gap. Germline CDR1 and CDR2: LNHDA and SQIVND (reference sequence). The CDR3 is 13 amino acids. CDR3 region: CASSIGVGTEAFF. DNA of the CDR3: TGTGCCAGTAGTATAGGGGTCGGGACTGAAGCTTTCTTT.